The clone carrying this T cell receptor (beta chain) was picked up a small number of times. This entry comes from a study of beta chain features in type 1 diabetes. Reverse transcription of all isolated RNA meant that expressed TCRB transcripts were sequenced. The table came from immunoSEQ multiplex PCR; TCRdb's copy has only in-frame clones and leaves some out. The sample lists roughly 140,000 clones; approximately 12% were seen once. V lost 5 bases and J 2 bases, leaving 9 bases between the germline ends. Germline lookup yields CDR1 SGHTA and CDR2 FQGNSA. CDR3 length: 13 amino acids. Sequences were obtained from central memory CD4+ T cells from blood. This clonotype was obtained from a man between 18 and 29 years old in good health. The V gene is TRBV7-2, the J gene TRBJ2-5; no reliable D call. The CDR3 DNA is TGTGCCAGCAGCCATCCTTGGCAAGAGACCCAGTACTTC. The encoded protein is CASSHPWQETQYF.